This T cell receptor (beta chain) emerged from a study of T cell responses to AZD1222 COVID-19 vaccine. This CDR3 comprises 15 residues. Germline assignment: CDR1 SGHTA and CDR2 FQGNSA. The J segment lost 4 bases and the V segment lost 5 bases, leaving 6 bases of the junction unmatched. Measured with immunoSEQ multiplex PCR; TCRdb has only the in-frame clones, and not every one. In the table there are more than 85,000 clones, about 88% of which are singletons. This chain connects TRBV7-2 to TRBJ1-3; 9 positions match TRBD1. The sequence was obtained from an adult in good health. The material sequenced was peripheral blood, taken on day 0 of AZD1222 vaccination. The CDR3 DNA reads as TGTGCCAGCAGCCGCGACGGGACAGGGGGAAACACCATATATTTT. Translated, it gives CASSRDGTGGNTIYF.